This T cell receptor beta chain was observed in a study of CD8 T cells in Susac syndrome. General study results and limits: As the study acknowledged, the number of individuals in its TCR sequencing and HLA analysis was relatively small. It was in TEMRA cells and active patients that Susac CD8+ clonal expansion peaked.

Negative isolation yielded CD4+ and CD8+ T cells, and FACS enriched TEMRA cells. This clonotype occurred once. The antigen is not known. RNA was extracted with the RNeasy kit, and a quantity of roughly 0.45 to 1 ug was reverse transcribed using random hexamers. Amplification of TCR beta CDR3 across 54 Vbeta and 13 Jbeta was performed with immunoSEQ multiplex PCR. TCRdb called the immunoSEQ multiplex PCR reads again in MiXCR, with one record for every CDR3 protein. The table lists approximately 190,000 distinct CDR3 sequences, 95% of them singletons, with roughly 0.15% in the top ten. The V and J ends lost 6 bases and 3 bases respectively, with 14 bases between them. The CDR3 extends over 14 amino acids. The germline CDR1 and CDR2 sequences are DFQATT and SNEGSKA (reference sequence).

What was sequenced was CD8+ T cells from PBMCs. The sequence came from a human donor with Susac syndrome. The chain is built from TRBV20-1 and TRBJ2-2; the D gene is possibly TRBD1 (6 bases). CDR3 protein: CSADRLGDTGELFF. Written as DNA, the CDR3 is TGCAGTGCCGACAGGTTGGGAGACACCGGGGAGCTGTTTTTT.